What follows are 14 T cell receptor beta chains derived from one specimen sequenced in a study of blood T cell repertoires in COVID-19. Profiling relied on immunoSEQ multiplex PCR, and the TCRdb table lists in-frame clones only, not all of them. The profile shows about 190,000 clones, around 83% of them singletons. The sample taken for sequencing was PBMCs or T cells enriched from blood (not recorded which). These TCRs come from a woman in her forties in a cohort exposed to, infected with or recovered from COVID-19 (not recorded which).

V and J are TRBV9 and TRBJ2-2; D gene ambiguous. In germline, CDR1 is SGDLS, CDR2 YYNGEE. The CDR3 is 16 residues long. V was shortened by 0 bases and J by 8 bases, with 17 bases between the two germline ends. In DNA, the CDR3 is TGTGCCAGCAGCGTAGTAGGTAGCTTGTTAGGAGGGGAGCTGTTTTTT. Protein: CASSVVGSLLGGELFF.

The V call is TRBV14, the J call TRBJ1-6, with D possibly TRBD1 on 6 matching bases. The CDR3 covers 13 residues. The V end was cut by 4 bases, the J end by 14 bases, with 15 bases between. The germline gives CDR1 SGHDN, CDR2 FVKESK. CDR3 in amino acids: CASSLSTGPSLHF. The CDR3 DNA sequence: TGTGCCAGCAGCCTGTCGACAGGCCCCTCCCTCCACTTT.

This clone was found once. This chain uses TRBV7-8 with TRBJ2-5; 12 nucleotides agree with TRBD2. J was trimmed by 1 base and V by 5 bases; bases with no gene match: 14. The CDR3 has 19 residues. CDR1 and CDR2 from the germline V gene are SGHVS and FQNEAQ. CDR3: CASSISGTSGYPIQETQYF. CDR3 nucleotide sequence: TGTGCCAGCAGCATATCAGGGACTAGCGGGTACCCAATCCAAGAGACCCAGTACTTC.

This clone showed up just once. This sequence joins TRBV5-4 and TRBJ2-5; TRBD1 matches 10 bases. V lost 4 bases and J lost 2; bases outside the gene matches: 8. From germline, CDR1 is SGHNT and CDR2 YYREEE (reference sequence). The CDR3 runs 16 residues. CDR3 sequence: CASSPMDRGWQETQYF. The CDR3 DNA reads TGTGCCAGCAGCCCCATGGACAGGGGGTGGCAAGAGACCCAGTACTTC.

Comments on this clone: Additional DNA sequences in this sample encode the identical CDR3. The rearrangement joins TRBV6-4 to TRBJ2-2; TRBD2 matches at 8 bases. CDR3 length: 14 amino acids. CDR1 and CDR2 (germline): MRHNA, SNTAGT. With 3 bases clipped from V and 3 bases from J, the junction kept 0 bases outside the gene matches. CDR3 loop: CASSEAGDTGELFF. In DNA, the CDR3 is TGTGCCAGCAGTGAAGCGGGGGACACCGGGGAGCTGTTTTTT.

This chain uses TRBV5-1 with TRBJ1-6; tentative D call: TRBD1 (6 bases). Per germline, CDR1 SGHRS and CDR2 YFSETQ. CDR3 length equals 15 residues. V lost 0 bases and J lost 10, with 14 bases in between. For the CDR3, the DNA is TGCGCCAGCAGCTTGGACGGGGGGCGGGGATCACCCCTCCACTTT. It codes for CASSLDGGRGSPLHF.

V and J are TRBV6-5 and TRBJ1-1, with D uncertain. Germline V gene sequence: CDR1 MNHEY, CDR2 SVGAGI. The V and J ends lost 3 bases and 7 bases respectively, with 12 bases between them. The CDR3 spans 13 residues. The CDR3 DNA sequence: TGTGCCAGCAGTTATGGTGGGGAGAGTGAAGCTTTCTTT. Translating it yields CASSYGGESEAFF.

V is TRBV7-8 and J is TRBJ1-1, with a possible D match to TRBD1 (6 bases). The CDR3 runs 11 residues. Trimming removed 11 bases from V and 8 bases from J, with 15 bases in between. Germline V CDR1 and CDR2: SGHVS, FQNEAQ. Written as DNA, the CDR3 is TGTGCCGGCTACACAGGGATAGAAGCTTTCTTT. Residues: CAGYTGIEAFF.

This clone was detected only once. This chain uses TRBV30 with TRBJ1-1; D gene unclear. Trimming pared 4 bases from V and 2 bases from J, leaving 17 bases between. Germline lookup yields CDR1 GTSNPN and CDR2 SVGIG (reference sequence). The CDR3 loop spans 15 amino acids. The CDR3 coding sequence is TGTGCCTGGAATCCCTCCGGGAATCTTAACACTGAAGCTTTCTTT. As protein: CAWNPSGNLNTEAFF.

The chain is built from TRBV29-1 and TRBJ2-1; the match to TRBD1 covers 7 bases. The CDR3 has 13 residues. Germline loops: CDR1 SQVTM, CDR2 ANQGSEA. Trimming took 6 bases from V and 6 from J; bases not matched to a gene: 8. For the CDR3, the DNA is TGCAGCGTCGACAGGGATGTTACCAATGAGCAGTTCTTC. As protein: CSVDRDVTNEQFF.

In the case of this clone: This sample includes further DNA sequences coding for the same CDR3. The chain recombines TRBV11-3 with TRBJ1-2; D uncertain. Germline V lookup: CDR1 SGHNT, CDR2 YENEEA. V lost 1 base and J 3 bases, leaving 9 bases between the germline ends. The CDR3 spans 14 residues. For the CDR3, the DNA is TGTGCCAGCAGCTTAGGGGCGACCGACTATGGCTACACCTTC. Its translation is CASSLGATDYGYTF.

V is TRBV19 and J is TRBJ1-1; 8 positions agree with TRBD1. The CDR3 spans 14 residues. Germline V gene sequence: CDR1 LNHDA, CDR2 SQIVND (reference sequence). Unmatched junction bases numbered 4, after V lost 6 bases and J lost 1 base. The chain's CDR3 is CASRVGTGNTEAFF. Written as DNA, the CDR3 is TGTGCCAGTAGGGTCGGGACAGGGAACACTGAAGCTTTCTTT.

The rearrangement uses TRBV5-4 and TRBJ1-1; 11 nucleotides align to TRBD1. With V trimmed by 4 bases and J by 2 bases, 7 bases remained unmatched. CDR1 SGHNT and CDR2 YYREEE come from the germline V gene (reference sequence). CDR3 length: 16 residues. CDR3 residues: CASSIRDRGDNTEAFF. The CDR3 DNA reads as TGTGCCAGCAGCATACGGGACAGGGGGGATAACACTGAAGCTTTCTTT.

The rearrangement uses TRBV6-4 and TRBJ1-1; D perhaps matches TRBD1 (6 bases). This CDR3 contains 14 residues. Germline loops: CDR1 MRHNA, CDR2 SNTAGT. The V end lost 5 bases, the J end lost 7 bases, and 17 bases lay between the germline ends. The CDR3 coding sequence is TGTGCCAGCAGTCCAAACAGGGCCCTTGATGAAGCTTTCTTT. Translation: CASSPNRALDEAFF.